The present T cell receptor (beta chain) was sequenced within a study of cytomegalovirus exposure and HLA in healthy donors. On this clone itself: Its antigen is not known.

The study, taken as a whole, reports: Association of a missense DCLRE1C variant with TCR beta V- and J-gene trimming was reported in a later analysis.

13 Jbeta primers and 60 Vbeta primers were used for the PCR. Sequencing was performed with immunoSEQ multiplex PCR; in TCRdb, only in-frame clones are kept and a portion is missing. The sample features 150,000 to 200,000 clones, with less than 0.95% in its top ten. Sample: PBMCs. The receptor comes from a woman under 30 in good health and CMV-seropositive.

The CDR3 region has the DNA TGCAGCGTTGACAGCCTAGCGGGCTTAAAGACCCAGTACTTC. Residues: CSVDSLAGLKTQYF. The V gene is TRBV29-1, the J gene TRBJ2-5; TRBD2 aligns across 8 bases. The J segment lost 6 bases and the V segment lost 3 bases, leaving 9 bases of the junction unmatched. The CDR3 contains 14 residues. Germline lookup yields CDR1 SQVTM and CDR2 ANQGSEA.